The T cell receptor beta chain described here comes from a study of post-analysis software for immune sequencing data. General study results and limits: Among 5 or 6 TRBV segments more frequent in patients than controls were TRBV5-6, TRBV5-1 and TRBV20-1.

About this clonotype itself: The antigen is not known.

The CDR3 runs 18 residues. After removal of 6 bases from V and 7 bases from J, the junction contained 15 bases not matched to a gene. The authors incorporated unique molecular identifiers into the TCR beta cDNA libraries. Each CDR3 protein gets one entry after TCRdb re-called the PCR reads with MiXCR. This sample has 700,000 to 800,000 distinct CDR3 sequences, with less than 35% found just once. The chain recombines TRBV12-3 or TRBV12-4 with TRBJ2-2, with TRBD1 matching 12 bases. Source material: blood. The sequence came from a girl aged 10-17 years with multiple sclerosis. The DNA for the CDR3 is TGTGCCAGCAGCAGCGGGACCGGGACAGGGGGCGTTGGCGGGGAGCTGTTTTTT. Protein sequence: CASSSGTGTGGVGGELFF.